Presented here are 28 T cell receptor beta chains from one specimen sequenced in a study of T cell repertoires in cytomegalovirus infection. TCRdb independently ran MiXCR on the reads; one entry per CDR3 protein. The sample carries around 250,000 distinct CDR3 sequences, about a sixth recorded once. Sequenced: CD8+ T cells from PBMCs. The receptors were sampled from a human donor in good health (CMV status not recorded). Some clones in this sample may be carry-over from other donors' samples.

This chain joins TRBV14 and TRBJ2-1; D might be TRBD2 (5 bases). Trimming took off 3 bases at V and 8 bases at J, with 17 bases between the two ends. There are 15 residues in the CDR3. Germline-derived CDR1 and CDR2 are SGHDN and FVKESK. This CDR3 reads CASSHQGSIWDEQFF. In DNA, the CDR3 is TGTGCCAGCAGCCACCAAGGGAGTATTTGGGATGAGCAGTTCTTC.

The chain combines TRBV14 with TRBJ1-6, with D hard to call. Trimming cost V 4 bases and J 3 bases, with 4 bases left between them. The CDR3 sequence is 13 residues long. Germline CDR1 is SGHDN and CDR2 is FVKESK. In DNA, the CDR3 is TGTGCCAGCAGCCGAAGCTATAATTCACCCCTCCACTTT. Its protein product is CASSRSYNSPLHF.

This clonotype was detected ten times or more. CDR3 in amino acids: CASSLTGGGYEQYF. The CDR3 DNA reads TGTGCCAGCAGCTTGACAGGGGGAGGCTACGAGCAGTACTTC. The chain employs TRBV7-6 and TRBJ2-7, with 9 positions matching TRBD1. The CDR3 is made up of 14 amino acids. V lost 3 bases to trimming and J lost 3 bases; unmatched junction nucleotides: 3. From germline, CDR1 is SGHVS and CDR2 FNYEAQ.

The chain carries TRBV29-1 and TRBJ1-2, with D possibly being TRBD1 (5 bases). Germline lookup yields CDR1 SQVTM and CDR2 ANQGSEA. Trimming removed 4 bases at V and 0 bases at J, with 12 bases between. CDR3 length: 14 residues. This chain's CDR3 is CSVVFVGANYGYTF. The DNA of the CDR3 is TGCAGCGTTGTTTTTGTGGGGGCTAACTATGGCTACACCTTC.

This clonotype was recorded a few times. The rearrangement links TRBV6-2 or TRBV6-3 to TRBJ1-2; D unclear. Trimming cost V 0 bases and J 8 bases, with 4 bases left between them. Germline CDR1 reads MNHEY; CDR2 reads SVGEGT. The CDR3 extends over 11 amino acids. The CDR3 DNA is TGTGCCAGCAGTTACTCCGTCGGCTACACCTTC. Residues: CASSYSVGYTF.

This clonotype was detected a few times. V and J are TRBV6-5 and TRBJ1-1, with D unresolved. V lost 4 bases and J lost 8, with 8 bases in between. The germline gives CDR1 MNHEY, CDR2 SVGAGI. The CDR3 runs 11 residues. The CDR3 region has the DNA TGTGCCAGCAGTTTTGGGCTAGAAGCTTTCTTT. It specifies CASSFGLEAFF.

This clonotype was seen ten or more times. The CDR3 region has the DNA TGTGCCAGCAGCTCCCCCGGGTTCCAGACCTTCCAAGAGACCCAGTACTTC. Amino acid sequence: CASSSPGFQTFQETQYF. The chain has TRBV11-2 and TRBJ2-5, with no clear D. V lost 4 bases and J 1 base, leaving 19 bases between the germline ends. Germline CDR1 SGHAT, CDR2 FQNNGV. There are 17 residues in the CDR3.

The V gene is TRBV6-5, the J gene TRBJ2-2; tentatively, D is TRBD2 (5 bases). This CDR3 comprises 14 residues. V was cut by 2 bases and J by 6 bases, with 10 bases left in between. CDR1 is MNHEY and CDR2 is SVGAGI in the germline V gene. CDR3 amino acids: CASSYGRAAGELFF. In DNA form, the CDR3 reads TGTGCCAGCAGTTACGGGAGAGCGGCCGGGGAGCTGTTTTTT.

There are a few counts of this clonotype. The chain uses TRBV20-1 and TRBJ1-1; D is undetermined. The V end lost 3 bases, the J end lost 0 bases, and 8 bases lay between the germline ends. Germline-derived CDR1 and CDR2 are DFQATT and SNEGSKA (reference sequence). CDR3 length equals 13 residues. The CDR3 coding sequence is TGCAGTGCTAGGATGGGAGTGAACACTGAAGCTTTCTTT. Translation: CSARMGVNTEAFF.

The chain links TRBV14 to TRBJ1-1, with D possibly matching TRBD1 (5 bases). The length of the CDR3 is 13 residues. The V gene lost 2 bases and the J gene lost 5 bases, with 9 bases spanning the gap. In germline, CDR1 is SGHDN, CDR2 FVKESK. The CDR3 here is CASSQRGKTEAFF. CDR3 nucleotides: TGTGCCAGCAGCCAACGGGGGAAGACTGAAGCTTTCTTT.

This clonotype was counted only a few times. V is TRBV6-1 and J is TRBJ2-1, with a weak D call TRBD1 (6 bases). Germline-derived CDR1 and CDR2 are MNHNS and SASEGT. The CDR3 is 16 amino acids. V was pared by 6 bases and J by 4 bases, with 19 bases between. CDR3 sequence reads: CASSLTGTQVYNEQFF. In DNA form, the CDR3 reads TGTGCCAGCAGCTTGACAGGAACGCAGGTGTACAATGAGCAGTTCTTC.

This clonotype was counted a few times. This chain uses TRBV3-1 with TRBJ1-1; tentatively, D is TRBD1 (6 bases). Germline V gene lookup returns CDR1 LGHDT and CDR2 YNNKEL (reference sequence). V dropped 0 bases and J dropped 0 bases, with 17 bases sitting between them. The CDR3 has 18 amino acids. CDR3 in amino acids: CASSQERGGWVVNTEAFF. The CDR3, as DNA: TGTGCCAGCAGCCAAGAGAGAGGGGGATGGGTGGTGAACACTGAAGCTTTCTTT.

This clonotype was detected ten times or more. The chain uses TRBV5-6 and TRBJ2-1; D is undetermined. Trimming took off 4 bases at V and 0 bases at J, with 11 bases between the two ends. There are 15 residues in the CDR3. Per germline, CDR1 SGHDT and CDR2 YYEEEE. The CDR3 region is CASSKDLSSYNEQFF. Here the CDR3 DNA reads TGTGCCAGCAGCAAGGACCTGAGCTCCTACAATGAGCAGTTCTTC.

The rearrangement uses TRBV6-2 or TRBV6-3 and TRBJ1-1, with D tentatively TRBD1 (5 bases). CDR3 length: 14 amino acids. Trimming removed 2 bases at V and 0 bases at J, with 7 bases between. CDR1 is MNHEY and CDR2 is SVGEGT in the germline V gene. The CDR3 nucleotides are TGTGCCAGCAGTTACGGGGGGTTGAACACTGAAGCTTTCTTT. Amino acid sequence: CASSYGGLNTEAFF.

V is TRBV28 and J is TRBJ2-1; TRBD2 matches at 8 bases. Per germline, CDR1 MDHEN and CDR2 SYDVKM. J gave up 8 bases and V 6 bases, and 9 bases lay outside the gene matches. The CDR3 extends over 14 amino acids. This CDR3 is CASSPPGGGYEQFF. CDR3 in DNA: TGTGCCAGCAGCCCACCGGGCGGGGGGTATGAGCAGTTCTTC.

This clonotype was detected a few times. V gene TRBV29-1 combines with J gene TRBJ1-2; 12 nucleotides line up with TRBD1. CDR3 length equals 20 residues. Germline V lookup: CDR1 SQVTM, CDR2 ANQGSEA. With V trimmed by 4 bases and J by 9 bases, 27 bases remained unmatched. The CDR3 DNA reads TGCAGCGTTGTGGGATCCCCCTCCGGGGACAGGGGGCCGAGTAGTTTTAGCTACACCTTC. Translation: CSVVGSPSGDRGPSSFSYTF.

The sample holds many counts of this clonotype. This rearrangement joins TRBV6-1 to TRBJ1-1; D possibly corresponds to TRBD1 (6 bases). Trimming removed 3 bases at V and 8 bases at J, with 19 bases between. The CDR3 has 15 residues. The germline gives CDR1 MNHNS, CDR2 SASEGT. CDR3 residues: CASSEEGGGRGEAFF. In nucleotides, the CDR3 is TGTGCCAGCAGTGAGGAGGGTGGGGGGCGAGGGGAAGCTTTCTTT.

This clonotype turned up a few times. The CDR3 here is CSVDGWTGGTYEQYF. The CDR3 DNA reads as TGCAGCGTTGACGGCTGGACGGGCGGCACCTACGAGCAGTACTTC. The chain has TRBV29-1 and TRBJ2-7; D gene uncertain. The V end was cut by 3 bases, the J end by 2 bases, with 17 bases between. The V gene's germline CDR1 is SQVTM and CDR2 ANQGSEA. CDR3 length: 15 residues.

In this sample, this clonotype turned up a few times. This chain links TRBV7-6 with TRBJ2-6, with D hard to call. Trimming took 5 bases from V and 4 from J, leaving 12 bases between them. Germline V gene data show CDR1 as SGHVS and CDR2 as FNYEAQ. CDR3 length: 15 amino acids. CDR3 sequence reads: CASSPLRRGANVLTF. The CDR3 DNA follows: TGTGCCAGCAGCCCCCTGAGGCGGGGGGCCAACGTCCTGACTTTC.

This clonotype was counted only a few times. The chain has TRBV28 and TRBJ1-2; possibly TRBD1 for D (6 bases). The CDR3 has 15 residues. Trimming cost V 5 bases and J 5 bases, with 18 bases left between them. Germline V gene data show CDR1 as MDHEN and CDR2 as SYDVKM. CDR3 coding DNA: TGTGCCAGCAGTGCCCAATGGGGGCGTTGGTATGGCTACACCTTC. Amino acids: CASSAQWGRWYGYTF.

In regard to this clonotype: One end of the junction does not line up with germline, which may come from a read error. V gene TRBV7-3 combines with J gene TRBJ1-1, with D possibly matching TRBD1 (5 bases). The CDR3 is 14 amino acids. CDR1 and CDR2 from the germline V gene are SGHTA and FQGTGA. CDR3 amino acids: CASRLPGRNSEAFF. CDR3 coding DNA: TGTGCCAGCAGATTACCGGGGCGGAACTCTGAAGCTTTCTTT. Full variable domain (remainder filled in from reference TRBV7-3 and TRBJ1-1): GAGVSQTPSNKVTEKGKYVELRCDPISGHTALYWYRQSLGQGPEFLIYFQGTGAADDSGLPNDRFFAVRPEGSVSTLKIQRTERGDSAVYLCASRLPGRNSEAFFGQGTRLTVV.

This clonotype appeared a few times. The chain joins TRBV6-6 to TRBJ1-1, with D unclear. Germline V gene sequence: CDR1 MNHNY, CDR2 SVGAGI (reference sequence). This CDR3 comprises 14 residues. The germline V and J ends were trimmed by 0 bases and 7 bases, with 12 bases remaining between them. The CDR3 DNA sequence: TGTGCCAGCAGTTACTCTGGAGGTCAAATTGAAGCTTTCTTT. It specifies CASSYSGGQIEAFF.

CDR3 sequence reads: CASTQQGNSYEQYF. CDR3 sequence (DNA): TGTGCCAGCACCCAACAGGGGAACTCCTACGAGCAGTACTTC. The gene calls are TRBV5-6 and TRBJ2-7, with TRBD1 matching 7 bases. V gave up 6 bases and J gave up 0 bases; unmatched junction bases: 6. This CDR3 region has 14 residues. Germline CDR1 is SGHDT and CDR2 is YYEEEE.

The table lists this clonotype with many counts. The CDR3 DNA reads as TGTGCCAGCAGCTTACCCGGCGCGGGGGGGCCCGGCTCCGAGCAGTACTTC. Amino acid sequence: CASSLPGAGGPGSEQYF. The V and J genes are TRBV7-2 and TRBJ2-7; TRBD2 matches 9 bases. Germline V gives CDR1 SGHTA, CDR2 FQGNSA. The CDR3 extends over 17 amino acids. Unmatched junction bases numbered 14, after V lost 2 bases and J lost 6 bases.

V is TRBV19 and J is TRBJ2-1; perhaps D is TRBD1 or TRBD2 (5 bases each). CDR3 size: 12 residues. V gave up 2 bases and J gave up 12 bases, with 11 bases separating them. Germline loops: CDR1 LNHDA, CDR2 SQIVND (reference sequence). CDR3 nucleotide sequence: TGTGCCAGTAGTATACTGCTGGGGGTGCAGTTCTTC. Protein sequence: CASSILLGVQFF.

The CDR3 protein is CASSLSPDGGSNQPQHF. DNA for the CDR3: TGCGCCAGCAGCTTGTCCCCGGACGGAGGAAGCAATCAGCCCCAGCATTTT. This chain uses TRBV5-1 with TRBJ1-5; no definite D call. The germline V and J ends were trimmed by 1 base and 1 base, with 15 bases remaining between them. The CDR3 has 17 amino acids. Germline loops: CDR1 SGHRS, CDR2 YFSETQ.

The CDR3 nucleotides read TGTGCCAGCAGTGCCCTGGGCCTTAGCTCCTACGAGCAGTACTTC. Protein product: CASSALGLSSYEQYF. This chain links TRBV6-1 with TRBJ2-7; D is unclear. CDR1 is MNHNS, CDR2 SASEGT, per germline. Trimming removed 4 bases from V and 0 bases from J, with 13 bases in between. This CDR3 is built from 15 residues.

The chain couples TRBV7-3 to TRBJ2-1, with D maybe TRBD2 (6 bases). Per germline, CDR1 SGHTA and CDR2 FQGTGA. CDR3 length: 15 residues. Trimming pared 4 bases from V and 5 bases from J, leaving 15 bases between. This chain's CDR3 is CASSSGPGGHNEQFF. CDR3 coding DNA: TGTGCCAGCAGCTCGGGACCCGGGGGTCACAATGAGCAGTTCTTC.